These 32 T cell receptor beta chains share one sample of origin, sequenced in a study of identical twins. TCRdb used MiXCR to reprocess the 5' RACE reads, holding one entry per CDR3 protein. Of under 300,000 distinct CDR3 sequences in the sample, approximately 8.3% are singletons; the top ten hold less than 4%. This sample also belongs to another study, concerning yellow fever vaccine responses in identical twins.

Sequenced input: CD8+ T cells sorted from blood. These receptors all come from a woman younger than 30 in good health.

This clonotype appeared a single time. The chain couples TRBV4-3 to TRBJ2-1; TRBD1 might be the D (5 bases). From germline, CDR1 is LGHNA and CDR2 YSLEER. Deletions cut 3 bases from V and 15 bases from J, with 15 bases between. The CDR3 runs to 12 residues. CDR3 sequence reads: CASSQDGHLRFF. The CDR3 coding sequence is TGCGCCAGCAGCCAGGATGGACATCTTAGGTTCTTC.

V is TRBV20-1 and J is TRBJ1-1; no firm D call. The CDR3 consists of 14 residues. CDR1 DFQATT and CDR2 SNEGSKA come from the germline V gene (reference sequence). The V gene lost 4 bases and the J gene lost 3 bases, with 15 bases spanning the gap. The DNA for the CDR3 is TGCAGTGCTATGGTACGGATAGGGTACACTGAAGCTTTCTTT. It yields the protein CSAMVRIGYTEAFF.

The V gene is TRBV28, the J gene TRBJ2-1, with D unresolved. Germline CDR1 is MDHEN and CDR2 is SYDVKM. The CDR3 has 14 residues. V shed 2 bases and J shed 4 bases, with 9 bases lying between them. The CDR3 bases are TGTGCCAGCAGTTTAGTGAACAGTTACAATGAGCAGTTCTTC. It codes for CASSLVNSYNEQFF.

In its sample, this clonotype was seen many times. The V gene is TRBV12-3 or TRBV12-4, the J gene TRBJ2-4; D unresolved. The ends were cut back, 5 bases at V and 0 bases at J, with 8 bases in the middle. The CDR3 spans 14 residues. CDR3 bases: TGTGCCAGCAGTGACTCACTAGCCAAAAACATTCAGTACTTC. Translating it yields CASSDSLAKNIQYF.

This clonotype was seen ten or more times. The rearrangement uses TRBV29-1 and TRBJ2-7, with D unclear. The CDR3 is 13 residues long. Trimming left V 4 bases short and J 2 bases short, with 12 bases between. In germline, CDR1 is SQVTM, CDR2 ANQGSEA. The CDR3 is CSVATDLAYEQYF. The CDR3 bases are TGCAGCGTTGCTACGGATCTCGCCTACGAGCAGTACTTC.

V and J are TRBV4-1 and TRBJ2-7; 14 nucleotides agree with TRBD2. The V gene end was trimmed by 4 bases and the J gene end by 1 base; junction bases not matched to a gene: 6. From germline, CDR1 is MGHRA and CDR2 YSYEKL. CDR3 size: 17 residues. CDR3 region: CASSLGLAGVGSYEQYF. The CDR3, as DNA: TGCGCCAGCAGCCTGGGACTAGCGGGAGTTGGTTCCTACGAGCAGTACTTC.

The chain has TRBV25-1 and TRBJ2-7; unclear D gene. Per the germline V gene, CDR1 is MGHDK and CDR2 is SYGVNS. The V and J ends lost 1 base and 0 bases respectively, with 13 bases between them. CDR3 length: 16 residues. CDR3 sequence (DNA): TGTGCCAGCAGTGAATTGCCGGGTTTAGGCTCCTACGAGCAGTACTTC. Translated: CASSELPGLGSYEQYF.

This clonotype was found a few times. The rearrangement links TRBV19 to TRBJ2-7, with 9 bases matching TRBD1. This CDR3 has 14 amino acids. V shed 4 bases and J 3 bases; nucleotides not matched to a gene: 4. The V gene's germline CDR1 is LNHDA and CDR2 SQIVND (reference sequence). CDR3 coding DNA: TGTGCCAGTAGTAAGACAGGGGGGAACTACGAGCAGTACTTC. The encoded protein is CASSKTGGNYEQYF.

This clonotype has only a few counts. V usage is TRBV2 and J usage is TRBJ2-1, with TRBD1 matching over 11 bases. This CDR3 is 15 amino acids long. The germline V gene has CDR1 SNHLY and CDR2 FYNNEI. After removal of 6 bases from V and 3 bases from J, the junction contained 4 bases not matched to a gene. The CDR3 DNA reads as TGTGCCAGCAGCGCGGGACAGGGGGGCTACAATGAGCAGTTCTTC. Translated, it gives CASSAGQGGYNEQFF.

V usage is TRBV7-9 and J usage is TRBJ2-5, with 8 bases aligning to TRBD1. Per the germline V gene, CDR1 is SEHNR and CDR2 is FQNEAQ (reference sequence). This CDR3 region has 14 residues. After removal of 5 bases from V and 7 bases from J, the junction contained 9 bases not matched to a gene. The CDR3 spells CASSLDRGPVTQYF. CDR3 coding DNA: TGTGCCAGCAGCCTCGACAGGGGTCCCGTGACCCAGTACTTC.

This clonotype has ten or more counts. In DNA form, the CDR3 reads TGTGCCATCAGCCGAGGGGCAGGGGGAACAGATACGCAGTATTTT. It translates to CAISRGAGGTDTQYF. The rearrangement links TRBV10-3 to TRBJ2-3; 7 bases line up with TRBD1. V lost 6 bases to trimming and J lost 3 bases; unmatched junction nucleotides: 9. CDR1 and CDR2 (germline): ENHRY, SYGVKD. The CDR3 contains 15 residues.

This clonotype was picked up many times. V and J are TRBV29-1 and TRBJ2-5, with 8 bases aligning to TRBD1. CDR1 and CDR2 from the germline V gene are SQVTM and ANQGSEA. This CDR3 contains 17 residues. V was pared by 1 base and J by 1 base, with 11 bases of the junction left unmatched. CDR3 DNA sequence: TGCAGCGTTGAAGGGCTGGAGGACAGGGAGATCCAAGAGACCCAGTACTTC. It translates to CSVEGLEDREIQETQYF.

There are a few counts of this clonotype. The chain couples TRBV24-1 to TRBJ2-3, with a weak D call TRBD1 (5 bases). Germline values: CDR1 KGHDR, CDR2 SFDVKD. Deletions cut 4 bases from V and 8 bases from J, with 9 bases between. The CDR3 has 12 residues. CDR3 amino acids: CATSDPGFTQYF. The CDR3 nucleotides are TGTGCCACCAGTGACCCAGGGTTTACGCAGTATTTT.

This clonotype came up a few times. The J gene is TRBJ2-3, the V gene TRBV11-2; weak D call: TRBD1 (6 bases). The germline CDR1 and CDR2 sequences are SGHAT and FQNNGV. CDR3 length: 16 residues. V shed 5 bases and J shed 0 bases, with 15 bases lying between them. Here the CDR3 DNA reads TGTGCCAGCAGCACGATACAGGGAACTAGCACAGATACGCAGTATTTT. Translated: CASSTIQGTSTDTQYF.

The sample holds a few counts of this clonotype. V gene TRBV10-2 combines with J gene TRBJ2-5, with 8 bases aligning to TRBD1. CDR1 is WSHSY, CDR2 SAAADI, per germline. The CDR3 covers 13 residues. V was clipped by 2 bases and J by 6 bases; unmatched bases: 2. DNA of the CDR3: TGCGCCAGCAGTGAGGACAGGGGCCAGACCCAGTACTTC. It is translated as CASSEDRGQTQYF.

This clonotype was observed a handful of times. In DNA, the CDR3 is TGTGCCAGCAGTTACCCCCCGGGACAGGACCCTTACGAGCAGTACTTC. Its protein is CASSYPPGQDPYEQYF. This sequence joins TRBV6-2 or TRBV6-3 and TRBJ2-7; 8 nucleotides line up with TRBD1. The V segment lost 2 bases and the J segment 4 bases; nucleotides outside the gene matches: 10. The CDR3 covers 16 residues. Germline loops: CDR1 MNHEY, CDR2 SVGEGT.

The rearrangement uses TRBV5-1 and TRBJ2-5; the D is unclear. CDR3 length: 15 amino acids. Deletions cut 6 bases from V and 5 bases from J, with 20 bases between. From germline, CDR1 is SGHRS and CDR2 YFSETQ. The CDR3: CASNPAGTQRETQYF. The DNA of the CDR3 is TGCGCCAGCAACCCAGCAGGAACCCAAAGGGAGACCCAGTACTTC.

This clonotype has at least ten counts. V gene TRBV4-3 combines with J gene TRBJ2-1; tentatively, D is TRBD2 (5 bases). Germline V gene lookup returns CDR1 LGHNA and CDR2 YSLEER. CDR3 size: 14 residues. Trimming cost V 2 bases and J 9 bases, with 14 bases left between them. CDR3 sequence: CASSQYEAVSEQFF. For the CDR3, the DNA is TGCGCCAGCAGCCAATATGAAGCGGTTTCTGAGCAGTTCTTC.

This clonotype was detected only a few times. J is TRBJ2-5 and V is TRBV28; possibly TRBD1 for D (6 bases). Germline CDR1 MDHEN, CDR2 SYDVKM. This CDR3 region has 15 residues. V dropped 1 base and J dropped 0 bases, with 9 bases sitting between them. CDR3 sequence reads: CASSLFGGNQETQYF. CDR3 in DNA: TGTGCCAGCAGTTTATTTGGGGGCAACCAAGAGACCCAGTACTTC.

CDR3 sequence (DNA): TGTGCCAGCAGACTAGGATTGAACACTGAAGCTTTCTTT. Encoded protein: CASRLGLNTEAFF. The rearrangement joins TRBV7-3 to TRBJ1-1; D not certain. The length of the CDR3 is 13 residues. Germline-derived CDR1 and CDR2 are SGHTA and FQGTGA. The V end was cut by 6 bases, the J end by 0 bases, with 8 bases between.

V is TRBV5-1 and J is TRBJ2-3; 7 bases are a match to TRBD1. The CDR3 loop spans 16 amino acids. After removal of 0 bases from V and 4 bases from J, the junction contained 8 bases not matched to a gene. In germline, CDR1 is SGHRS, CDR2 YFSETQ. CDR3 bases: TGCGCCAGCAGCTTGGGAGATAGAGACAGGGCAGATACGCAGTATTTT. Protein: CASSLGDRDRADTQYF.

The chain is built from TRBV5-6 and TRBJ2-2; D may be TRBD1 (5 bases). Germline V gene sequence: CDR1 SGHDT, CDR2 YYEEEE. Trimming removed 3 bases at V and 4 bases at J, with 10 bases between. The CDR3 has 14 residues. The CDR3 loop reads CASSSRVTTGELFF. For the CDR3, the DNA is TGTGCCAGCAGCTCCAGGGTAACCACCGGGGAGCTGTTTTTT.

This clonotype has only a few counts. The chain has TRBV12-3 or TRBV12-4 and TRBJ2-6; TRBD1 aligns across 8 bases. V lost 6 bases to trimming and J lost 4 bases; unmatched junction nucleotides: 11. The CDR3 runs to 17 residues. Here the CDR3 DNA reads TGTGCCAGCAGCCATAGCGGCAGGGGGCCGGGGGCCAACGTCCTGACTTTC. Its translation: CASSHSGRGPGANVLTF.

This clonotype was counted ten times or more. The chain links TRBV29-1 to TRBJ1-5; 7 positions agree with TRBD1. With V trimmed by 6 bases and J by 5 bases, 7 bases remained unmatched. The CDR3 runs to 13 residues. The germline CDR1 and CDR2 sequences are SQVTM and ANQGSEA. CDR3 protein: CSVGDSFYQPQHF. CDR3 DNA sequence: TGCAGCGTAGGGGACAGCTTCTATCAGCCCCAGCATTTT. Together with reference TRBV29-1 and TRBJ1-5, the CDR3 gives the full variable domain: SAVISQKPSRDICQRGTSLTIQCQVDSQVTMMFWYRQQPGQSLTLIATANQGSEATYESGFVIDKFPISRPNLTFSTLTVSNMSPEDSSIYLCSVGDSFYQPQHFGDGTRLSIL.

The chain employs TRBV11-2 and TRBJ2-1; 9 nucleotides match TRBD2. This CDR3 comprises 21 residues. The germline gives CDR1 SGHAT, CDR2 FQNNGV. J gave up 0 bases and V 5 bases, and 20 bases lay outside the gene matches. For the CDR3, the DNA is TGTGCCAGCAGCCCCCAAGGGGGACTAGCTCAGAGTAGTGGCTCCTACAATGAGCAGTTCTTC. Its translation is CASSPQGGLAQSSGSYNEQFF.

This clonotype was detected a few times. CDR3 residues: CASSWGAGEQYF. In DNA form, the CDR3 reads TGTGCCAGCAGTTGGGGGGCTGGGGAGCAGTACTTC. The chain couples TRBV27 to TRBJ2-7; D could derive from TRBD1 or TRBD2 (6 bases each). Between the trimmed V and J ends, which lost 4 bases and 7 bases, there was a span of 11 bases. CDR1 is MNHEY, CDR2 SMNVEV, per germline (reference sequence). This CDR3 has 12 residues.

This clonotype showed up just a few times. This chain joins TRBV7-9 and TRBJ2-7; D gene uncertain. V lost 2 bases and J 2 bases, leaving 10 bases between the germline ends. The CDR3 sequence is 14 residues long. Germline CDR1 is SEHNR and CDR2 is FQNEAQ (reference sequence). The CDR3: CASSLNPSTYEQYF. The CDR3 DNA reads TGTGCCAGCAGCTTAAATCCCTCCACCTACGAGCAGTACTTC.

The chain is built from TRBV2 and TRBJ2-3; possible D gene TRBD1, 7 bases. Germline values: CDR1 SNHLY, CDR2 FYNNEI. Trimming pared 8 bases from V and 6 bases from J, leaving 30 bases between. The CDR3 runs 18 residues. This CDR3 is CASCPRTGRRGVEDTQYF. For the CDR3, the DNA is TGTGCCAGCTGTCCCCGGACAGGCCGGCGGGGAGTTGAGGATACGCAGTATTTT.

This chain uses TRBV28 with TRBJ2-7, with 10 bases that match TRBD2. This CDR3 spans 15 amino acids. The trim removed 5 bases at V and 0 bases at J, leaving 4 bases unmatched. Germline values: CDR1 MDHEN, CDR2 SYDVKM. The CDR3, as DNA: TGTGCCAGCAGTCTACTAGCGGGGATCTCCTACGAGCAGTACTTC. Protein: CASSLLAGISYEQYF.

The V gene is TRBV28, the J gene TRBJ2-7; TRBD1 matches at 8 bases. Per germline, CDR1 MDHEN and CDR2 SYDVKM. The junction had 10 bases not matched to a gene; V was cut back by 6 bases and J by 3 bases. This CDR3 has 15 amino acids. The CDR3 bases are TGTGCCAGCAGCACGGGACAGGCGGGACGCTACGAGCAGTACTTC. As protein: CASSTGQAGRYEQYF.

Many counts were recorded for this clonotype. The chain carries TRBV7-9 and TRBJ2-7; TRBD2 agrees at 7 bases. Trimming removed 3 bases from V and 0 bases from J; junction bases left unmatched: 2. This CDR3 comprises 14 residues. The germline gives CDR1 SEHNR, CDR2 FQNEAQ (reference sequence). The CDR3 sequence is CASSFSSGSYEQYF. CDR3 DNA: TGTGCCAGCAGCTTCTCTAGCGGCTCCTACGAGCAGTACTTC. Full variable domain (missing parts from reference TRBV7-9 and TRBJ2-7): DTGVSQNPRHKITKRGQNVTFRCDPISEHNRLYWYRQTLGQGPEFLTYFQNEAQLEKSRLLSDRFSAERPKGSFSTLEIQRTEQGDSAMYLCASSFSSGSYEQYFGPGTRLTVT.

This clonotype came up a few times. V gene TRBV6-1 combines with J gene TRBJ2-5, with TRBD2 matching over 11 bases. V lost 5 bases and J lost 4; bases outside the gene matches: 6. CDR1 is MNHNS and CDR2 is SASEGT in the germline V gene. This CDR3 comprises 15 residues. CDR3 sequence: CASSKLAGASETQYF. In DNA form, the CDR3 reads TGTGCCAGCAGTAAACTAGCGGGAGCTTCAGAGACCCAGTACTTC.